This T cell receptor (beta chain) was sequenced for a study of blood T cell repertoires in COVID-19. Study overall: Samples taken during acute and convalescent COVID-19 were collected in the United States, Italy and Spain.

Concerning this clone itself: Within the sample, other DNA sequences also encode this same CDR3.

Clones were read by immunoSEQ multiplex PCR, and TCRdb kept only the in-frame ones, dropping some. The table records 150,000 to 200,000 clones, roughly 79% of them present only once. This sequence was found in a woman in her forties with COVID-19, enrolled during active disease. Sequencing was performed on peripheral blood.

As DNA, the CDR3 is TGTGCCAGCTCACTTGGACAGCAAGAGACCCAGTACTTC. Its translation: CASSLGQQETQYF. J is TRBJ2-5 and V is TRBV18; D perhaps matches TRBD1 (6 bases). Trimming removed 4 bases at V and 2 bases at J, with 8 bases between. Germline CDR1 reads KGHSH; CDR2 reads LQKENI. This CDR3 region has 13 residues.